What follows describes a single T cell receptor beta chain. What it recognizes is unknown. This sample includes further DNA sequences coding for the same CDR3. These data belong to a study of cytomegalovirus exposure and HLA in healthy donors. Whole-study results and caveats: In vitro, a few CMV-associated chains proved specific for CMV antigens.

Clones were sequenced by immunoSEQ multiplex PCR, and TCRdb holds only the in-frame ones, with some missing. The sample lists about 220,000 clones; around nine tenths were seen once. The sample consisted of PBMCs. The receptor was derived from a woman aged 18-30 years in good health and CMV-seronegative.

Written as DNA, the CDR3 is TGTGCCAGCAGCTCCGGGTATCAGCCCCAGCATTTT. Translating gives CASSSGYQPQHF. This chain connects TRBV7-2 to TRBJ1-5; unclear D gene. Germline V CDR1 and CDR2: SGHTA, FQGNSA. The CDR3 spans 12 residues. Trimming took 4 bases from V and 5 from J, leaving 6 bases between them.